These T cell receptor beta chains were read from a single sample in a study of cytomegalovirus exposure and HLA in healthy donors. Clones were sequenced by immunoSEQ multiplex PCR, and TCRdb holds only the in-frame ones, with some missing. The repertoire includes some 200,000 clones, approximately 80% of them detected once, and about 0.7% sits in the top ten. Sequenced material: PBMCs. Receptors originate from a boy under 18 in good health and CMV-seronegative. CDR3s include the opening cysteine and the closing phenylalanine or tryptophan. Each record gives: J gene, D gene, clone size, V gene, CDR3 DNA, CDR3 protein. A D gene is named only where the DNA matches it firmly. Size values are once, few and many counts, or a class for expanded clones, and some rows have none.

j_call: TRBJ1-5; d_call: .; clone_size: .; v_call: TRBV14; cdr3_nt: TGTGCCAGCAGCCAAGCGGGCACAGGCGATCAGCCCCAGCATTTT; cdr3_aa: CASSQAGTGDQPQHF
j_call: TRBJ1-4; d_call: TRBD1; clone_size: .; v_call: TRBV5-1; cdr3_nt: TGCGCCAGCAGCACTGACAGGGATGTGGCAGAAAAACTGTTTTTT; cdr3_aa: CASSTDRDVAEKLFF
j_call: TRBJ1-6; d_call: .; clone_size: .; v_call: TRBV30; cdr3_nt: TGTGCCTGGAGTGTACGGGGTGATGGTTCACCCCTCCACTTT; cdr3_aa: CAWSVRGDGSPLHF
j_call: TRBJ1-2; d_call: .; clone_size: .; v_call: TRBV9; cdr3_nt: TGTGCCAGCAGCCTGGACAGTGGGAACTATGGCTACACCTTC; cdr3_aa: CASSLDSGNYGYTF
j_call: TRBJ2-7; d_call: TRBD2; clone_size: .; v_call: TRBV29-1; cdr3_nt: TGCAGCGTTACGGGACTAGCGGGATTATACGAGCAGTACTTC; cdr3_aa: CSVTGLAGLYEQYF
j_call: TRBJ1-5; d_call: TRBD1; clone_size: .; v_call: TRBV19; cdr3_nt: TGTGCCAGTAGTATATTTAGGACAGGGGACCAGCCCCAGCATTTT; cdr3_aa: CASSIFRTGDQPQHF
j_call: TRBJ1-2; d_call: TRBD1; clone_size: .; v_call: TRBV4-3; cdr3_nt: TGCGCCAGCAGCCAAGATCTTCACAGGGGGTACGGCTACACCTTC; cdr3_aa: CASSQDLHRGYGYTF
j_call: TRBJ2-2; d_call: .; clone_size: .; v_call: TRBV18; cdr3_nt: TGTGCCAGCTCCGGACAGCAGAACACCGGGGAGCTGTTTTTT; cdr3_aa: CASSGQQNTGELFF
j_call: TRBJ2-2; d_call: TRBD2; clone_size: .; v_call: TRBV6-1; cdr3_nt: TGTGCCAGCAGTGAATCCCGGGGGGGCGCCGGGGAGCTGTTTTTT; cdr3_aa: CASSESRGGAGELFF
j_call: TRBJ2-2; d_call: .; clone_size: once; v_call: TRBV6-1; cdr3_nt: TGTGCCAGCAGACGAGGAGAGGTGGCCGGGGAGCTGTTTTTT; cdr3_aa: CASRRGEVAGELFF
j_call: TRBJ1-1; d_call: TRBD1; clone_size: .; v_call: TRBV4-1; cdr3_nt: TGCGCCAGCAGCCTCGAGGGGACAGGGAACACTGAAGCTTTCTTT; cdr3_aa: CASSLEGTGNTEAFF
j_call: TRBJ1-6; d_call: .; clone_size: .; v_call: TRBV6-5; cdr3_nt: TGTGCCAGCAGTTACTCGTACAGGGCGAATTCACCCCTCCACTTT; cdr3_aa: CASSYSYRANSPLHF
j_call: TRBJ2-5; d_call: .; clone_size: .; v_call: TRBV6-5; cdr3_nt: TGTGCCAGCACCGACCCAGGGGTGGGGGGGGAGACCCAGTACTTC; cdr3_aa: CASTDPGVGGETQYF
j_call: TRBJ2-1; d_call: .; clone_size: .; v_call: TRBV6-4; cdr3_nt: TGTGCCAGCAGTCCCGGGTCCTACAATGAGCAGTTCTTC; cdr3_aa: CASSPGSYNEQFF
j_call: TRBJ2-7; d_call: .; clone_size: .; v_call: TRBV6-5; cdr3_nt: TGTGCCAGCAGTTACTCCGTTCGGGACAACTCCTACGAGCAGTACTTC; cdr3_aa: CASSYSVRDNSYEQYF
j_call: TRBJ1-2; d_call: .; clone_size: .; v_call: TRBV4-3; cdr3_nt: TGCGCCAGCAGCCAAGATTTAGGCGCAGGGGTGCACTATGGCTACACCTTC; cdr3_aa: CASSQDLGAGVHYGYTF
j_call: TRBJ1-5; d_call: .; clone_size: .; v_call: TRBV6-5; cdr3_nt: TGTGCCAGCAGCCGTGCCGGGAGGAGCAATCAGCCCCAGCATTTT; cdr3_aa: CASSRAGRSNQPQHF
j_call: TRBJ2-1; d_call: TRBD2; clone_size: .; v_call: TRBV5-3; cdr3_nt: TGTGCCAGAAGCTTGGGGCGGGGGGGCCACAATGAGCAGTTCTTC; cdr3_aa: CARSLGRGGHNEQFF
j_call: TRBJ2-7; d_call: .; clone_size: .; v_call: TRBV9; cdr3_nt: TGTGCCAGCAGTCCTACCCCGGGACATAGCTCCTACGAGCAGTACTTC; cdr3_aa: CASSPTPGHSSYEQYF
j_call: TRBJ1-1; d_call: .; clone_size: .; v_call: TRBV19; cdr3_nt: TGTGCCAGTAGTACCCGGACAGTCAACACTGAAGCTTTCTTT; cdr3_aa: CASSTRTVNTEAFF
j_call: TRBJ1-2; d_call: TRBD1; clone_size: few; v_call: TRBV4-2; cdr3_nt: TGTGCCAGCAGCCAAGATTCGGGGGACAGGGTTTTTGGCTACACCTTC; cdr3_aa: CASSQDSGDRVFGYTF
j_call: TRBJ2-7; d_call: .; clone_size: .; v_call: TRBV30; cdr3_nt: TGTGCCTGGGGACGGGGGGCTAAAGGCCACGAGCAGTACTTC; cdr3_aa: CAWGRGAKGHEQYF
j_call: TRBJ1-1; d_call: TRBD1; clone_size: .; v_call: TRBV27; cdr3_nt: TGTGCCAGCAGGCCCCAGGGGGTTTCGGCTGAAGCTTTCTTT; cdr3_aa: CASRPQGVSAEAFF
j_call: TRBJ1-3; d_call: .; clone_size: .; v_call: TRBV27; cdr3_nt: TGTGCCAGCAGTCTCAGGGGCAGGGGCTCTGGAAACACCATATATTTT; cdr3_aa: CASSLRGRGSGNTIYF
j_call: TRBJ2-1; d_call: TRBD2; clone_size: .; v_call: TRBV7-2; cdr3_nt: TGTGCCAGCAGCTCGGGACTAGCGGGACCCAATGAGCAGTTCTTC; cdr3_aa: CASSSGLAGPNEQFF
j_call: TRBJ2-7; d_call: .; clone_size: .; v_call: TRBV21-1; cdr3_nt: TGTGCCAGCAGCAAAACCCAGGGTGGCCACGAGCAGTACTTC; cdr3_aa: CASSKTQGGHEQYF
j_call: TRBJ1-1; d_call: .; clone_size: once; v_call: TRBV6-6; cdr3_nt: TGTGCCAGCAGTTACCCAACACAGAACACTGAAGCTTTCTTT; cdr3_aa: CASSYPTQNTEAFF
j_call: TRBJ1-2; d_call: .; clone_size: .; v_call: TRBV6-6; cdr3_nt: TGTGCCAGCAGTCGATCAGGATATGGCTACACCTTC; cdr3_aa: CASSRSGYGYTF
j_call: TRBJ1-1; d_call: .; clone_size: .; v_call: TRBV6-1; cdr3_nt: TGTGCCAGCAGTTATGGGCACACGGAAGCTTTCTTT; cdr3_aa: CASSYGHTEAFF
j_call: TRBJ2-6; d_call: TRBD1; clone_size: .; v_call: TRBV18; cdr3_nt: TGTGCCAGCTCAAGGGACAGAGTCTCTGGGGCCAACGTCCTGACTTTC; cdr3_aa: CASSRDRVSGANVLTF
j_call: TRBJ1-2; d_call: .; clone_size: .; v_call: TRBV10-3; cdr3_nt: TGTGCCACCATGGACAGAGGCTATGGCTACACCTTC; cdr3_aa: CATMDRGYGYTF
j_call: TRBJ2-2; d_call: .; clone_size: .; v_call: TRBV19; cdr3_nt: .; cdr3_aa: CASSNFGAGELFF
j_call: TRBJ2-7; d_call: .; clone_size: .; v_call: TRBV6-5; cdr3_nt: TGTGCCAGCAGTTATGGTAGCCGAGAGTACTTC; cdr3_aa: CASSYGSREYF
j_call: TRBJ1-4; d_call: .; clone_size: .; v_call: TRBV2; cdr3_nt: TGTGCCAGCAGTGAAGACCTAAGAGGGGAAAAACTGTTTTTT; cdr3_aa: CASSEDLRGEKLFF
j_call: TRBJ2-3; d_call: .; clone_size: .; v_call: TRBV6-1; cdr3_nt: TGTGCCAGCAGTGGAGGGGGTTATACAGATACGCAGTATTTT; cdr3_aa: CASSGGGYTDTQYF
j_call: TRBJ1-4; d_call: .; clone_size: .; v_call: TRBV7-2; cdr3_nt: TGTGCCAGCAGCTCAGGGACATGGGATGAAAAACTGTTTTTT; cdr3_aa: CASSSGTWDEKLFF
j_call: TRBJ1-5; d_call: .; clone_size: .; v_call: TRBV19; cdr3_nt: TGTGCCAGTAGTATCCCGGGGGACGGGGATCAGCCCCAGCATTTT; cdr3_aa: CASSIPGDGDQPQHF
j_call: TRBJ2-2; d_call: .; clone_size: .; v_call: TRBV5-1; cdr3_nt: TGCGCCAGCAGCTTGGACCCTACGATAACCGGGGAGCTGTTTTTT; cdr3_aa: CASSLDPTITGELFF
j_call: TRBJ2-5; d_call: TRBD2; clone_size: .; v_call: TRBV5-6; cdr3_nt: TGTGCCAGCAGTTTTAGCGGGAGTTCTGGAGAGCAGTACTTC; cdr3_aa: CASSFSGSSGEQYF
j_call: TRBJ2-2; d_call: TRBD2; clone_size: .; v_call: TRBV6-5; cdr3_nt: TGTGCCAGCACGCGGGAGGTTAACACCGGGGAGCTGTTTTTT; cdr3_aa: CASTREVNTGELFF